This T cell receptor (beta chain) is from a study of post-analysis software for immune sequencing data. Whole-study results and caveats: Patients with multiple sclerosis recorded significantly lower normalized Chao1 diversity than controls, the study found. Higher frequency in patients than in controls was seen for roughly 5 TRBV segments, with TRBV5-6, TRBV5-1 and TRBV20-1 among them.

The TCR beta cDNA libraries contained unique molecular identifiers. T cells numbering about 0.85 to 10 million yielded cDNA molecules that totaled some 500,000. TCRdb reprocessed the PCR reads via MiXCR and lists one record per CDR3 protein. The data show about 540,000 distinct CDR3 sequences, with around 31% seen just once and approximately 6% held by the top ten. The V gene lost 1 base and the J gene lost 7 bases, with 10 bases spanning the gap. CDR1 and CDR2 (germline): SGHTA, FQGNSA. CDR3 size: 13 residues. This clonotype was recorded at least ten times. Its antigen is undetermined. The rearrangement uses TRBV7-2 and TRBJ1-2; tentatively, D is TRBD1 (6 bases). This sequence was found in a girl aged 2-17 years with multiple sclerosis. The sequencing input was blood. The CDR3 DNA is TGTGCCAGCAGCTTAGACAGGGTCCGTGGCTACACCTTC. Translation: CASSLDRVRGYTF. Based on the CDR3 plus reference TRBV7-2 and TRBJ1-2, the full variable domain is GAGVSQSPSNKVTEKGKDVELRCDPISGHTALYWYRQSLGQGLEFLIYFQGNSAPDKSGLPSDRFSAERTGGSVSTLTIQRTQQEDSAVYLCASSLDRVRGYTFGSGTRLTVV.